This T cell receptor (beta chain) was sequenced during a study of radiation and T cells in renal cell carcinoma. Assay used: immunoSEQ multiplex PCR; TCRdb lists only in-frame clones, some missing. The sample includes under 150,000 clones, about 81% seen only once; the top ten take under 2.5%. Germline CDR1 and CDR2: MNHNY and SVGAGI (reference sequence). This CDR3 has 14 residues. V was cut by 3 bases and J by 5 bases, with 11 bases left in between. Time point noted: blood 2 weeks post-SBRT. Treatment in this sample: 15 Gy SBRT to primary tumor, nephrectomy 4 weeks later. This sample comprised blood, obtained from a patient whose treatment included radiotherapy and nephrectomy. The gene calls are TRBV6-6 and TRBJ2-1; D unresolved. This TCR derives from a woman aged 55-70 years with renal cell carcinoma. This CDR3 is CASSYGRMNNEQFF. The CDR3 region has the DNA TGTGCCAGCAGTTATGGTCGGATGAACAATGAGCAGTTCTTC.